These T cell receptor beta chains were read from a single sample in a study of regulatory T cells in long-lasting Graves disease. TCRdb called the multiplex PCR reads again in MiXCR, with one record for every CDR3 protein. Here the sample spans 440,000 or so distinct CDR3 sequences, roughly 17% being singletons. A further study also used this sample, focusing on T cells in Graves' hyperthyroidism and ophthalmopathy.

Sequences were derived from peripheral blood mononuclear cells (PBMCs), sampled at new diagnosis, from a patient treated with antithyroid drugs. The receptors were gathered from a woman aged 30 to 39 with Graves disease. The CDR3 runs from the conserved cysteine through the conserved F or W. D genes are given only for firm matches. Not every row has a clone size; where given, it reads once, few, many or a size class.

clone_size j_call d_call v_call cdr3_aa cdr3_nt
many TRBJ1-2 TRBD1 TRBV28 CASSPIGTVGGYTF TGTGCCAGCAGTCCGATCGGGACAGTCGGTGGCTACACCTTC
many TRBJ2-7 NA TRBV20-1 CSAGGLGLPYEQYF TGCAGTGCGGGGGGACTGGGATTACCCTACGAGCAGTACTTC
once TRBJ1-2 NA TRBV18 CVSSPGQNYGYTF TGTGTCAGCTCACCCGGACAGAACTATGGCTACACCTTC
few TRBJ1-6 NA TRBV15 CATSRDRQINSPLHF TGTGCCACCAGCAGAGATAGGCAGATTAATTCACCCCTCCACTTT
many TRBJ2-1 NA TRBV18 CASSPGQRNEQFF TGTGCCAGCTCACCAGGCCAGAGGAATGAGCAGTTCTTC
NA TRBJ2-6 NA TRBV5-1 CASSLEGSGANILTF TGCGCCAGCAGCTTGGAGGGCTCTGGGGCCAACATCCTGACTTTC
few TRBJ2-5 TRBD2 TRBV7-9 CASSPPGTSHSETQYF TGTGCCAGCAGCCCCCCCGGGACTAGCCATAGTGAGACCCAGTACTTC
NA TRBJ2-2 NA TRBV27 CASSAVGGGELFF TGTGCCAGCAGTGCGGTGGGGGGAGGGGAGCTGTTTTTT
many TRBJ2-5 TRBD2 TRBV20-1 CSALNSGSGETQYF TGCAGTGCCCTAAATAGCGGGAGTGGAGAGACCCAGTACTTC
NA TRBJ2-1 TRBD2 TRBV29-1 CSGGLAGAYNEQFF TGCAGCGGTGGACTAGCGGGAGCCTACAATGAGCAGTTCTTC
NA TRBJ1-1 NA TRBV6-5 CASSYPGITEAFF TGTGCCAGCAGTTACCCTGGGATTACTGAAGCTTTCTTT
NA TRBJ2-5 TRBD1 TRBV9 CASSVQGVHQETQYF TGTGCCAGCAGCGTTCAGGGGGTCCACCAAGAGACCCAGTACTTC
few TRBJ2-2 TRBD2 TRBV28 CASSYRKPTSGHTNTGELFF TGTGCCAGCAGCTACAGGAAGCCCACTAGCGGGCATACGAACACCGGGGAGCTGTTTTTT
few TRBJ1-4 NA TRBV7-6 CASGSGRGFGKLFF TGTGCCAGCGGATCCGGGAGGGGTTTCGGGAAACTGTTTTTT
many TRBJ1-2 NA TRBV30 CASGGRVGYTF TGTGCCTCCGGTGGCAGGGTTGGCTACACCTTC
few TRBJ2-5 NA TRBV12-3/TRBV12-4 CASSFSGGEETQYF TGTGCCAGCAGTTTTTCCGGGGGCGAAGAGACCCAGTACTTC
many TRBJ2-7 NA TRBV30 CAWDSAGEQYF TGTGCCTGGGATTCCGCGGGGGAGCAGTACTTC
many TRBJ2-3 TRBD1 TRBV7-8 CASTLVMGQTTDTQYF TGTGCCAGCACCCTTGTAATGGGACAGACCACAGATACGCAGTATTTT
many TRBJ1-1 NA TRBV20-1 CSARDHQGGTEAFF TGCAGTGCTAGAGATCACCAGGGAGGGACTGAAGCTTTCTTT
NA TRBJ2-2 NA TRBV6-1 CASSEPGTRVVGELFF TGTGCCAGCAGTGAACCCGGGACCAGGGTAGTCGGGGAGCTGTTTTTT
many TRBJ2-3 TRBD2 TRBV2 CASSPGLAAGDTQYF TGTGCCAGCAGTCCGGGACTAGCGGCTGGAGATACGCAGTATTTT
many TRBJ1-5 TRBD1 TRBV6-2/TRBV6-3 CASSYRQGLGQPQHF TGTGCCAGCAGTTACCGACAGGGCCTGGGGCAGCCCCAGCATTTT
NA TRBJ1-3 NA TRBV6-1 CASYFSSGNTIYF TGTGCCAGCTATTTTAGCTCTGGAAACACCATATATTTT
few TRBJ1-5 NA TRBV20-1 CSARLDSGPQHF TGCAGTGCTAGATTGGACTCGGGCCCCCAGCATTTT